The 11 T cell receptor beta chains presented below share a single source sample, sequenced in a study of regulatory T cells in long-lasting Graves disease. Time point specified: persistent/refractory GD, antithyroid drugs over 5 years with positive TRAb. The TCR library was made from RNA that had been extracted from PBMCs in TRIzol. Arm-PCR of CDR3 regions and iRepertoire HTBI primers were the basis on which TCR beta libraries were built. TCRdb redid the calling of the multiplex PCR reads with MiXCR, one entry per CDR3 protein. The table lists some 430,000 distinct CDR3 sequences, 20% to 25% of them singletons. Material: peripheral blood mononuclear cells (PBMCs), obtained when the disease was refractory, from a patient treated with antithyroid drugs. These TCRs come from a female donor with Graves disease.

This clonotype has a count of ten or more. The CDR3 sequence: CASSSSGKEETQYF. Here the CDR3 DNA reads TGTGCCAGCAGTTCCAGCGGGAAAGAAGAGACCCAGTACTTC. The chain carries TRBV28 and TRBJ2-5, with TRBD2 identical over 7 bases. Germline V gene lookup returns CDR1 MDHEN and CDR2 SYDVKM. The CDR3 length is 14 residues. After removal of 4 bases from V and 3 bases from J, the junction contained 5 bases not matched to a gene.

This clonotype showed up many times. The CDR3 region is CASSKLGDYEQYF. CDR3 coding DNA: TGTGCCAGCAGCAAGTTGGGGGACTACGAGCAGTACTTC. The chain has TRBV6-1 and TRBJ2-7; perhaps D is TRBD1 or TRBD2 (5 bases each). This CDR3 contains 13 residues. Germline V lookup: CDR1 MNHNS, CDR2 SASEGT. V lost 6 bases and J 3 bases, leaving 12 bases between the germline ends.

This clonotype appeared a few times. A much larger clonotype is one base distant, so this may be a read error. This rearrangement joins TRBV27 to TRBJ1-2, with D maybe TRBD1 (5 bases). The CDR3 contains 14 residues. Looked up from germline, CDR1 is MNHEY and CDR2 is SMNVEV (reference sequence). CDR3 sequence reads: CAGSRQPYPYGYTF. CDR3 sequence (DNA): TGTGCCGGCAGCCGACAGCCCTATCCTTATGGCTACACCTTC.

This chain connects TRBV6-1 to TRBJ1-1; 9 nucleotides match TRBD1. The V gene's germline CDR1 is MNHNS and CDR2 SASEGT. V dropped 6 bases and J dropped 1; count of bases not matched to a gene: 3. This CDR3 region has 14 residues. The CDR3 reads CASSGTGRNTEAFF. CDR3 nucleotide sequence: TGTGCCAGCAGCGGGACAGGGAGGAACACTGAAGCTTTCTTT.

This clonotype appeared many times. In DNA, the CDR3 is TGTGCCAGCAGTTTATTTCCTAGCGGGAGCTCCTACGAGCAGTACTTC. It yields the protein CASSLFPSGSSYEQYF. The chain joins TRBV28 to TRBJ2-7; 10 bases are shared with TRBD2. J gave up 0 bases and V 1 base, and 3 bases lay outside the gene matches. The germline V gene has CDR1 MDHEN and CDR2 SYDVKM. CDR3 length: 16 amino acids.

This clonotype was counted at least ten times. CDR3 coding DNA: TGTGCCAGCATCGGGTTCCGACAGCGAAAAAACAGCAATCAGCCCCAGCATTTT. Amino acid sequence: CASIGFRQRKNSNQPQHF. J is TRBJ1-5 and V is TRBV28, with D possibly matching TRBD1 (5 bases). V was clipped by 7 bases and J by 1 base, with 23 bases between them. From germline, CDR1 is MDHEN and CDR2 SYDVKM. There are 18 residues in the CDR3.

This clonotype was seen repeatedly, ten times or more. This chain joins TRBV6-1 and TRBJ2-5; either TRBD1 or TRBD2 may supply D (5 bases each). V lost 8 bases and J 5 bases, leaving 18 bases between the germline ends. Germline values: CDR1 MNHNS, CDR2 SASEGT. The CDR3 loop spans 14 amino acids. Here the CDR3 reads CASRLSGRDETQYF. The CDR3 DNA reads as TGTGCCAGCCGGTTAAGCGGCAGGGATGAGACCCAGTACTTC.

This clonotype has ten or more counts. The chain's CDR3 is CASSSGTLRVYEQYF. As DNA, the CDR3 is TGTGCCAGCAGCTCCGGGACCCTACGCGTCTACGAGCAGTACTTC. The chain couples TRBV7-2 to TRBJ2-7; perhaps D is TRBD1 or TRBD2 (5 bases each). Germline V gives CDR1 SGHTA, CDR2 FQGNSA. The V gene lost 4 bases and the J gene lost 3 bases, with 16 bases spanning the gap. The CDR3 consists of 15 residues.

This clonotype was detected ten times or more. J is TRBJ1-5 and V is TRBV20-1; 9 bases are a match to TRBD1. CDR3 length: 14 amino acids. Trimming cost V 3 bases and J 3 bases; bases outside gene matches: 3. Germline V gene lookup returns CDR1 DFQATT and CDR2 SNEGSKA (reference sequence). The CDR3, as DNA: TGCAGTGCTAGCGGGACAGGGAACAATCAGCCCCAGCATTTT. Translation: CSASGTGNNQPQHF.

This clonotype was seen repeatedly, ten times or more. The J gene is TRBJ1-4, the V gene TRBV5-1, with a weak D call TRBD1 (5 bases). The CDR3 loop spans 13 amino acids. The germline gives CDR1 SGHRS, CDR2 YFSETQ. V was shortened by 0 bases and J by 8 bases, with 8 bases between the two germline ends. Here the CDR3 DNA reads TGCGCCAGCAGCTTGGGGGGCTCGGAAAAACTGTTTTTT. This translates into CASSLGGSEKLFF.

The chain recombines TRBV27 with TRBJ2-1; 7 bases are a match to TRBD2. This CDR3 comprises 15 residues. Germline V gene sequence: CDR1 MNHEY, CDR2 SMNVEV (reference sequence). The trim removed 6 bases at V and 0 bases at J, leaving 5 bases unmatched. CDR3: CASSPAGSSYNEQFF. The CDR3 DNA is TGTGCCAGCAGCCCAGCGGGAAGCTCCTACAATGAGCAGTTCTTC.